This TCR beta chain is from a study of response to subunit inactivated influenza vaccine. Study results and limitations: The authors suggested that every seasonal influenza vaccination recruits few new T cells.

In its sample, this clonotype was seen a few times. The antigen is not known. Germline-derived CDR1 and CDR2 are MNHNS and SASEGT. Trimming took 3 bases from V and 10 from J; bases not matched to a gene: 7. The CDR3 runs 13 residues. TCRdb re-derived calls from the RT-PCR reads in MiXCR, one entry per CDR3 protein. The data contain around 850,000 distinct CDR3 sequences, roughly 18% of them singletons. The chain combines TRBV6-1 with TRBJ1-1; 8 positions match TRBD1. Source: PBMCs from blood, taken around 5 days after vaccination. The origin of this receptor is a man between 50 and 59 years old who received an inactivated influenza vaccine. The CDR3 is CASSEGTGGGAFF. The CDR3 region has the DNA TGTGCCAGCAGTGAGGGCACAGGGGGGGGAGCTTTCTTT.